These 20 T cell receptor beta chains originate from one sample sequenced in a study of T cell repertoires in cytomegalovirus infection. TCRdb reanalysed the reads using MiXCR and keeps one entry per CDR3 protein. The data hold around 310,000 distinct CDR3 sequences, with about a sixth observed a single time. The specimen was PBMCs. The receptors stem from a human donor in good health (CMV status not recorded). Some clones in this sample may be carry-over from other donors' samples.

This clonotype was recorded many times. The rearrangement links TRBV7-8 to TRBJ2-5, with 7 nucleotides matching TRBD2. V gave up 5 bases and J gave up 2 bases; unmatched junction bases: 11. The CDR3 is 16 residues long. The germline CDR1 and CDR2 sequences are SGHVS and FQNEAQ. The CDR3 bases are TGTGCCAGCAGCCCCTTTAGCGGGTACCAGCAAGAGACCCAGTACTTC. This encodes CASSPFSGYQQETQYF.

At least ten counts were recorded for this clonotype. The chain links TRBV28 to TRBJ2-7; D remains unclear. The V gene lost 3 bases and the J gene lost 1 base, with 13 bases spanning the gap. Germline assignment: CDR1 MDHEN and CDR2 SYDVKM. CDR3 length: 15 amino acids. CDR3 protein: CASSFSSSVSYEQYF. For the CDR3, the DNA is TGTGCCAGCAGTTTTTCGTCTAGTGTTTCCTACGAGCAGTACTTC.

This clonotype appeared a few times. The V call is TRBV9, the J call TRBJ2-1; D may correspond to TRBD1 or TRBD2 (7 bases each). The CDR3 length is 14 residues. Trimming stripped 4 bases from V and 8 bases from J, with 16 bases between. Germline V gene sequence: CDR1 SGDLS, CDR2 YYNGEE. DNA of the CDR3: TGTGCCAGCAGCCCCCAGGGGGGGTCCGATGAGCAGTTCTTC. Translated, it gives CASSPQGGSDEQFF. The full variable domain, in which reference TRBV9 and TRBJ2-1 provide the parts outside the CDR3, is DSGVTQTPKHLITATGQRVTLRCSPRSGDLSVYWYQQSLDQGLQFLIQYYNGEERAKGNILERFSAQQFPDLHSELNLSSLELGDSALYFCASSPQGGSDEQFFGPGTRLTVL.

CDR3 region: CSARILRQLYYNEQFF. CDR3 sequence (DNA): TGCAGTGCTAGAATTCTACGACAGCTGTATTACAATGAGCAGTTCTTC. The V and J genes are TRBV20-1 and TRBJ2-1; maybe TRBD1 (5 bases). The V gene's germline CDR1 is DFQATT and CDR2 SNEGSKA (reference sequence). The CDR3 is 16 residues long. V was trimmed by 2 bases and J by 4 bases, leaving 18 bases between them.

In its sample, this clonotype was seen a few times. In DNA form, the CDR3 reads TGCAGTGCTACGACGGGACTAGCGGGGGCAGATACGCAGTATTTT. Encoded protein: CSATTGLAGADTQYF. V gene TRBV20-1 combines with J gene TRBJ2-3; 14 positions agree with TRBD2. CDR3 length: 15 amino acids. Germline V gives CDR1 DFQATT, CDR2 SNEGSKA (reference sequence). After removal of 4 bases from V and 4 bases from J, the junction contained 4 bases not matched to a gene.

This clonotype was seen a handful of times. V gene TRBV27 combines with J gene TRBJ2-3; 8 nucleotides agree with TRBD2. V was pared by 8 bases and J by 2 bases, with 3 bases of the junction left unmatched. The CDR3 is 13 amino acids. CDR1 and CDR2 from the germline V gene are MNHEY and SMNVEV (reference sequence). CDR3 loop: CASGSGITDTQYF. In DNA, the CDR3 is TGTGCCAGCGGTAGCGGGATCACAGATACGCAGTATTTT.

The rearrangement links TRBV20-1 to TRBJ1-1; tentatively, D is TRBD1 (6 bases). The CDR3 runs to 14 residues. Germline V lookup: CDR1 DFQATT, CDR2 SNEGSKA (reference sequence). V lost 2 bases, J lost 2 bases, and 12 bases lay in between. This CDR3 is CSARMDSSNTEAFF. Written as DNA, the CDR3 is TGCAGTGCTAGAATGGACAGTAGCAACACTGAAGCTTTCTTT.

This clonotype was seen at least ten times. The V call is TRBV7-2, the J call TRBJ2-7, with D perhaps TRBD1 (5 bases). Trimming left V 3 bases short and J 5 bases short, with 17 bases between. Germline V gene lookup returns CDR1 SGHTA and CDR2 FQGNSA. This CDR3 spans 15 amino acids. The CDR3 reads CASSFDRQTFHEQYF. The CDR3 DNA follows: TGTGCCAGCAGCTTTGACAGACAAACCTTCCACGAGCAGTACTTC.

V usage is TRBV28 and J usage is TRBJ2-2, with D maybe TRBD2 (7 bases). Germline values: CDR1 MDHEN, CDR2 SYDVKM. The ends were cut back, 8 bases at V and 4 bases at J, with 17 bases in the middle. This CDR3 is 15 amino acids long. The CDR3 bases are TGTGCCAGCGTACCGGGGGGCGAGGGCACCGGGGAGCTGTTTTTT. This codes for CASVPGGEGTGELFF.

This clonotype has more than one count but fewer than ten. The rearrangement links TRBV10-3 to TRBJ1-1; D unresolved. Deletions cut 6 bases from V and 0 bases from J, with 11 bases between. The CDR3 consists of 14 residues. Germline V gene lookup returns CDR1 ENHRY and CDR2 SYGVKD. In DNA, the CDR3 is TGTGCCATCAGGGACGGACCTATGAACACTGAAGCTTTCTTT. This codes for CAIRDGPMNTEAFF.

The genes are TRBV28 and TRBJ1-1; no reliable D call. The CDR3 extends over 14 amino acids. The V end lost 2 bases, the J end lost 1 base, and 8 bases lay between the germline ends. CDR1 and CDR2 (germline): MDHEN, SYDVKM. This CDR3 is CASSLRHQNTEAFF. As DNA, the CDR3 is TGTGCCAGCAGTTTAAGACACCAGAACACTGAAGCTTTCTTT.

This clonotype turned up a few times. Written as DNA, the CDR3 is TGCGCCAGCAGCTTGGGAGCGTCGGTGAACACTGAAGCTTTCTTT. As protein: CASSLGASVNTEAFF. V and J are TRBV5-1 and TRBJ1-1, with D unresolved. The CDR3 is made up of 15 amino acids. V was trimmed by 0 bases and J by 0 bases, leaving 9 bases between them. The germline gives CDR1 SGHRS, CDR2 YFSETQ.

J is TRBJ1-2 and V is TRBV28, with 9 nucleotides matching TRBD1. The germline V gene has CDR1 MDHEN and CDR2 SYDVKM. The J segment lost 8 bases and the V segment lost 5 bases, leaving 9 bases of the junction unmatched. The length of the CDR3 is 14 residues. CDR3 sequence (DNA): TGTGCCAGCAGTCGATCCGGGACAGGGATAGGCTACACCTTC. Its protein is CASSRSGTGIGYTF.

This clonotype has at least ten counts. The chain is built from TRBV7-2 and TRBJ2-5; possibly TRBD1 for D (5 bases). The CDR3 consists of 14 residues. Germline loops: CDR1 SGHTA, CDR2 FQGNSA. Trimming pared 4 bases from V and 2 bases from J, leaving 11 bases between. In nucleotides, the CDR3 is TGTGCCAGCAGCTCGACAGAGACACAAGAGACCCAGTACTTC. Residues: CASSSTETQETQYF.

This clonotype was counted ten times or more. The chain carries TRBV7-2 and TRBJ2-1; a weak D match, TRBD2 (7 bases). Per germline, CDR1 SGHTA and CDR2 FQGNSA. V was cut by 5 bases and J by 7 bases, with 18 bases left in between. The CDR3 is 15 residues long. The CDR3 sequence: CASSPGGAGLNEQFF. The CDR3 nucleotides read TGTGCCAGCAGCCCTGGGGGGGCAGGGTTGAATGAGCAGTTCTTC.

The chain links TRBV6-5 to TRBJ2-3, with D perhaps TRBD2 (5 bases). Trimming cost V 0 bases and J 2 bases, with 12 bases left between them. Germline CDR1 reads MNHEY; CDR2 reads SVGAGI. This CDR3 is 16 amino acids long. For the CDR3, the DNA is TGTGCCAGCAGTTACTCCGCGGGCTTAAACACAGATACGCAGTATTTT. It translates to CASSYSAGLNTDTQYF.

The V and J genes are TRBV7-3 and TRBJ2-2; TRBD2 might be the D (5 bases). V lost 4 bases, J lost 5 bases, and 11 bases lay in between. Germline V gene lookup returns CDR1 SGHTA and CDR2 FQGTGA. The CDR3 totals 14 residues. This chain's CDR3 is CASSSERETGELFF. The CDR3 DNA sequence: TGTGCCAGCAGCTCGGAAAGGGAGACCGGGGAGCTGTTTTTT.

This clonotype was seen ten or more times. The chain is built from TRBV6-2 or TRBV6-3 and TRBJ1-1; 10 bases map to TRBD1. Trimming removed 8 bases from V and 5 bases from J; junction bases left unmatched: 5. This CDR3 comprises 13 residues. CDR1 is MNHEY, CDR2 SVGEGT, per germline. The CDR3 loop is CASDGTGVTEAFF. The CDR3 DNA reads as TGTGCCAGCGACGGGACAGGGGTGACTGAAGCTTTCTTT.

The chain uses TRBV6-4 and TRBJ1-1; D gene uncertain. Germline CDR1 is MRHNA and CDR2 is SNTAGT. The CDR3 is 13 residues long. Trimming removed 6 bases from V and 1 base from J, with 9 bases in between. The CDR3 region has the DNA TGTGCCAGCAGCCCCGACCCGAACACTGAAGCTTTCTTT. Its translation: CASSPDPNTEAFF.

Only a few counts were recorded for this clonotype. The genes are TRBV20-1 and TRBJ1-1; D call uncertain. Germline V CDR1 and CDR2: DFQATT, SNEGSKA (reference sequence). V shed 0 bases and J shed 1 base, with 12 bases lying between them. This CDR3 has 15 amino acids. The CDR3 loop reads CSAREYIFQNTEAFF. The CDR3 region has the DNA TGCAGTGCTAGAGAGTATATTTTTCAGAACACTGAAGCTTTCTTT.